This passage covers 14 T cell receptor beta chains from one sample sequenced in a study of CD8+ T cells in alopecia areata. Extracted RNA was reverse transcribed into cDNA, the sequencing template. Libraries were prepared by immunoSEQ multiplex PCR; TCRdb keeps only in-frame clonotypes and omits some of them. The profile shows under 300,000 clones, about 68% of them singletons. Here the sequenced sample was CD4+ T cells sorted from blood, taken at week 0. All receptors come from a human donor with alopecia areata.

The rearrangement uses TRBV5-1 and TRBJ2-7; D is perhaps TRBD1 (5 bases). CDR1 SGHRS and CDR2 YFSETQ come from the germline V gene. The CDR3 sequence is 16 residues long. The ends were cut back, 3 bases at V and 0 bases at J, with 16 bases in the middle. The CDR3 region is CASSSLAQGYSYEQYF. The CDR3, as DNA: TGCGCCAGCAGCTCATTGGCGCAGGGCTACTCCTACGAGCAGTACTTC.

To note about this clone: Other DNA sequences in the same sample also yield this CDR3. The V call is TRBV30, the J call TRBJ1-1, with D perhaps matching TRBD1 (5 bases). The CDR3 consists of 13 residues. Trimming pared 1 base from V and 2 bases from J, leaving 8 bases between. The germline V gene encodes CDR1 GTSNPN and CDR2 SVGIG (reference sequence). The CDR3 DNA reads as TGTGCCTGGAGTGGGAGGGGAAACACTGAAGCTTTCTTT. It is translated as CAWSGRGNTEAFF.

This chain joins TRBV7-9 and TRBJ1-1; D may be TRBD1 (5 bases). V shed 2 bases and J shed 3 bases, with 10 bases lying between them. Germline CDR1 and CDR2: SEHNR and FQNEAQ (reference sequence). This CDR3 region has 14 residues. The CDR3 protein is CASSLQGGDTEAFF. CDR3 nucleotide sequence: TGTGCCAGCAGCTTACAGGGAGGCGACACTGAAGCTTTCTTT.

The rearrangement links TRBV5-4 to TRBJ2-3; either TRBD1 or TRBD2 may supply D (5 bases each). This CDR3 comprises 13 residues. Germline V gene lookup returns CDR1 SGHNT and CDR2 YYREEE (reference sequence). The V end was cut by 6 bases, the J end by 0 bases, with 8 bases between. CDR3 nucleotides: TGTGCCAGCACGGGACCTAGCACAGATACGCAGTATTTT. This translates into CASTGPSTDTQYF.

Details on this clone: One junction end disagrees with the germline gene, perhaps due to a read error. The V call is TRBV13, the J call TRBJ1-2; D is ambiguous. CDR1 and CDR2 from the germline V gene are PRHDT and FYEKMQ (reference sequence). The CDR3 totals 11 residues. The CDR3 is CASSLSREPYF. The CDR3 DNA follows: TGTGCCAGCAGCTTATCGAGGGAGCCCTACTTC.

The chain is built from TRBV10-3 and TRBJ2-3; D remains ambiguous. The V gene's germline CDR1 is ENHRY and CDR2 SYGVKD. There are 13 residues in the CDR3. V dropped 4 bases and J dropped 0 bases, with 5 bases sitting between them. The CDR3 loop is CAISALSTDTQYF. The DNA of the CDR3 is TGTGCCATCAGTGCTCTAAGCACAGATACGCAGTATTTT.

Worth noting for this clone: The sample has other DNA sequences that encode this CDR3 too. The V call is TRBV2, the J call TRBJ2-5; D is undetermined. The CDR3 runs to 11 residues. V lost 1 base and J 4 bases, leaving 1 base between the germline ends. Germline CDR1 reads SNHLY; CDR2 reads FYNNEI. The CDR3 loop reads CASSEGETQYF. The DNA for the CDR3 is TGTGCCAGCAGTGAAGGAGAGACCCAGTACTTC. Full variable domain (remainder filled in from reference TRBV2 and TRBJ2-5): EPEVTQTPSHQVTQMGQEVILRCVPISNHLYFYWYRQILGQKVEFLVSFYNNEISEKSEIFDDQFSVERPDGSNFTLKIRSTKLEDSAMYFCASSEGETQYFGPGTRLLVL.

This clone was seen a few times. CDR3 sequence: CASSSTGANVLTF. DNA for the CDR3: TGTGCCAGCAGCTCTACTGGGGCCAACGTCCTGACTTTC. The chain uses TRBV6-6 and TRBJ2-6; D uncertain. Germline CDR1 is MNHNY and CDR2 is SVGAGI (reference sequence). There are 13 residues in the CDR3. The V gene lost 6 bases and the J gene lost 2 bases, with 5 bases spanning the gap.

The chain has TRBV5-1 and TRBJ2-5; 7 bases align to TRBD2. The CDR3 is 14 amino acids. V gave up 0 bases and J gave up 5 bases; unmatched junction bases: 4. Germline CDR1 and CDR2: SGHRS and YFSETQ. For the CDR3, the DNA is TGCGCCAGCAGCTTGGCCGCTAGCGGCGAGACCCAGTACTTC. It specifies CASSLAASGETQYF.

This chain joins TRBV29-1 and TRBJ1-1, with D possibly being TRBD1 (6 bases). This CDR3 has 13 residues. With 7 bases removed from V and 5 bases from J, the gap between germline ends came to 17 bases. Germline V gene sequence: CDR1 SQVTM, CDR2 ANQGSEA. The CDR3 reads CSALGQGWTEAFF. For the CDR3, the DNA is TGCAGCGCTCTCGGTCAGGGGTGGACTGAAGCTTTCTTT.

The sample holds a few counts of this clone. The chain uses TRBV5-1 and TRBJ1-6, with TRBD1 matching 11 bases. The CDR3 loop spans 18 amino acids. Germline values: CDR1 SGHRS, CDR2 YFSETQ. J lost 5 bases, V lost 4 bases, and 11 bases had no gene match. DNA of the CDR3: TGCGCCAGCAGCCAGAGGACAGGGGGCCTCTGGAATAATTCACCCCTCCACTTT. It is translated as CASSQRTGGLWNNSPLHF.

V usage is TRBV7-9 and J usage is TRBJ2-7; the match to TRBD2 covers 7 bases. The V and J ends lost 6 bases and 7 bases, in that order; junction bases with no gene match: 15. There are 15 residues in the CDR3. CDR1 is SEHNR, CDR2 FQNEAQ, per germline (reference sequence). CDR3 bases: TGTGCCAGCAGTTTATCTCCCCTCATCGGGGGGGAGCAGTACTTC. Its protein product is CASSLSPLIGGEQYF.

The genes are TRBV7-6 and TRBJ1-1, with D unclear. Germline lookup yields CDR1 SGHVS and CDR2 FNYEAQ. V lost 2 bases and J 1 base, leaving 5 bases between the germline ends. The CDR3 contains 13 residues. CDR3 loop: CASSLIQNTEAFF. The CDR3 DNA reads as TGTGCCAGCAGCTTAATCCAGAACACTGAAGCTTTCTTT.

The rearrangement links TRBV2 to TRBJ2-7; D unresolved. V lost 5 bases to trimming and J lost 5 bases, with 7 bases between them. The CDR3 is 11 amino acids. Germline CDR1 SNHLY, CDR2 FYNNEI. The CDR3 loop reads CASSLTDEQYF. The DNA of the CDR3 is TGTGCCAGCAGTCTTACGGACGAGCAGTACTTC. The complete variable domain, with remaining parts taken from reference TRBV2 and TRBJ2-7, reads EPEVTQTPSHQVTQMGQEVILRCVPISNHLYFYWYRQILGQKVEFLVSFYNNEISEKSEIFDDQFSVERPDGSNFTLKIRSTKLEDSAMYFCASSLTDEQYFGPGTRLTVT.